This TCR beta chain was identified during a study of T cells in Graves' hyperthyroidism and ophthalmopathy (dated by TCRdb to between 2018 and 2021). Context from the whole study: Peripheral blood was collected at initial diagnosis, before any treatment. To identify TCR V-J signatures that set the groups apart, the researchers used a discovery cohort of about a hundred patients, made up of fewer than 50 with Graves' ophthalmopathy and about 60 with stable Graves' hyperthyroidism. Prospective prediction of ophthalmopathy was tested in an independent validation cohort of 18 to 20 hyperthyroidism patients and 15 to 17 patients who later progressed to ophthalmopathy. The roughly 90 discovery patients were divided at random into training and test sets in a 7:3 ratio. The study also compared thyroid tissue and blood T-cell repertoires from several Graves' hyperthyroidism patients. After sampling, hyperthyroidism patients received methimazole starting at 30 mg daily, and ophthalmopathy patients received high-dose intravenous methylprednisolone. According to the paper, TCR Vbeta CDR3 sequencing was carried out on roughly 130 peripheral blood samples, which came from around 43 ophthalmopathy, around 75 hyperthyroidism and some 17 progressor patients.

This clonotype has ten or more counts. Its antigen remains unidentified. Per-nucleotide qualities are absent, and no much larger clonotype sits a single base away. Trimming takes 7 bases from V and 5 bases from J, and the germline ends sit 14 bases apart. The germline V gene (reference sequence) specifies DFQATT as CDR1 and SNEGSKA as CDR2. From its cysteine to its phenylalanine, the CDR3 spans 12 amino acids. The retained sequence is limited to the CDR3, 36 bases, with the frame set at the first base. A patient counted as having stable Graves' hyperthyroidism if no progression to ophthalmopathy occurred over 18 months of follow-up. Hyperthyroidism patients were newly diagnosed, with disease duration under 2 months, and aged 18 to 65 years. Patients with uncontrolled infections, other autoimmune diseases, pregnancy or lactation were excluded. Diagnoses relied on clinical symptoms, serum thyroxine and TRAb, thyroid ultrasound and orbital computed tomography. Ficoll-Paque density gradient centrifugation was used to isolate PBMCs from about 9 ml of fresh peripheral blood. Total RNA was extracted with Trizol reagent, and quality was checked on an Agilent 2100 Bioanalyzer.

Broader findings and caveats from the paper: In cross-validation, a model built on a 13 V-J signature told ophthalmopathy apart from stable hyperthyroidism with approximately 90% sensitivity and about 81% specificity, and in testing the same model reached 80%/75%. Sample size was not statistically predetermined, and blinding of investigators to group allocation was not performed. Blood samples also contained most of the expanded thyroid clonotypes (frequency above 0.001), which suggests that blood repertoires may reflect thyroid immune responses. During validation, the model predicted progression to ophthalmopathy a median of approximately 7 months ahead of onset, with roughly 65% sensitivity and 72.22% specificity.

TCR beta CDR3 regions were amplified from RNA transcripts. The TCR CDR3 was subjected to a first round of RT-PCR using the HTBI primer set and the Qiagen OneStep RT-PCR kit. The libraries were constructed in a second round of multiplex PCR and then size-selected and purified. Paired-end sequencing of the libraries was performed with 100 bp reads on an Illumina HiSeq2000. In the source study's methods: SOAPnuke was used to process the raw data, with reads discarded if the reads contained adapters or uncalled bases, had a mean Phred below 15, or lacked an exact constant-primer or identifier match. COPE v1.2.5 was used to merge high-quality paired reads, and clonotypes were defined as unique nucleotide sequences. Clonotypes were aligned to IMGT TRBV, TRBD and TRBJ reference segments using MiTCR v1.1. Only V-J combinations with frequency above 0.0001, covering 99% to 99.2% of repertoires, were analysed. The TCS score was defined as the ratio of F50 (clonal expansion) to E x V (chaos), calculated using BLOSUM62-based TCRdist between CDR3 peptides within each V-J. Welch's t-statistics and random forest reduced 500 to 550 V-J features to roughly 13, which were used in a naive Bayes classifier (R e1071). TCRdb itself trimmed the public reads at Q25 with fastp, ran MiXCR and retained productive beta chains. Duplicate CDR3 protein sequences are folded into a single record with the most common DNA and genes. It is TCRdb's table, rather than the study itself, that gives the V and J calls and clone size. The sample table lists 90,000 to 120,000 distinct CDR3 sequences, 16% of them with a count of one. The ten largest clones capture about 40% of the sample.

This receptor chain uses TRBV20-1 and TRBJ1-2, with an unclear D gene assignment. This clonotype was obtained from a woman between 50 and 59 years old with Graves' hyperthyroidism. The sample taken for sequencing was blood. The DNA sequence is as follows: TGCAGTGTATTCCGCCAACCATATGGCTACACCTTC. This is translated as CSVFRQPYGYTF.